This entry lists 18 T cell receptor beta chains sequenced from one sample in a study of T cells in Graves' hyperthyroidism and ophthalmopathy (dated by TCRdb to the late 2010s). Library generation was performed with multiplex PCR. The instrument was an Illumina HiSeq 2000. The TCR beta CDR3 regions were amplified from RNA transcripts. A first-round RT-PCR of the TCR CDR3 used the HTBI primer set with the Qiagen OneStep RT-PCR kit. The public reads were run again by TCRdb, first through fastp at Q25 and then through MiXCR, and only productive beta chains were kept. Merged by CDR3 protein, the rows form single entries marked with the most common genes and DNA. Present in this sample are roughly 500,000 distinct CDR3 sequences, around 50% of which were seen just once. The ten largest make up approximately 44% of the sample. The material sequenced was peripheral blood or thyroid tissue (not recorded which). Receptors originate from an adult woman with Graves' disease, either hyperthyroidism or ophthalmopathy (not recorded which).

This clonotype was observed many times. The gene calls are TRBV19 and TRBJ1-1; TRBD1 is a possible D gene (6 bases). V lost 1 base and J lost 6, with 15 bases in between. The CDR3 consists of 15 residues. Germline loops: CDR1 LNHDA, CDR2 SQIVND (reference sequence). The DNA for the CDR3 is TGTGCCAGTAGTATAGGGGGGGCCCCGGACCCTGAAGCTTTCTTT. It yields the protein CASSIGGAPDPEAFF.

The sample holds many counts of this clonotype. The rearrangement uses TRBV7-9 and TRBJ2-7; the D gene is possibly TRBD2 (5 bases). Germline V gives CDR1 SEHNR, CDR2 FQNEAQ (reference sequence). This CDR3 has 14 residues. The V and J ends lost 0 bases and 5 bases respectively, with 11 bases between them. Here the CDR3 reads CASSLASGFHEQYF. The CDR3 bases are TGTGCCAGCAGCTTAGCGTCGGGGTTCCACGAGCAGTACTTC.

This clonotype was found a few times. V usage is TRBV28 and J usage is TRBJ1-5; D is undetermined. The CDR3 covers 13 residues. Germline CDR1 is MDHEN and CDR2 is SYDVKM. The V end lost 5 bases, the J end lost 4 bases, and 9 bases lay between the germline ends. Here the CDR3 reads CASSQAVNQPQHF. Here the CDR3 DNA reads TGTGCCAGCAGTCAGGCGGTGAATCAGCCCCAGCATTTT.

This clonotype was seen repeatedly, ten times or more. The rearrangement joins TRBV4-1 to TRBJ2-5; 11 bases match TRBD2. The CDR3 totals 15 residues. Per the germline V gene, CDR1 is MGHRA and CDR2 is YSYEKL. V lost 1 base to trimming and J lost 5 bases; unmatched junction nucleotides: 3. CDR3 DNA sequence: TGCGCCAGCAGCCAAGTACTAGCGGGAGCCGAGACCCAGTACTTC. It yields the protein CASSQVLAGAETQYF.

This clonotype was found a few times. This chain connects TRBV9 to TRBJ1-6; TRBD1 might be the D (5 bases). V shed 7 bases and J shed 8 bases, with 13 bases lying between them. Germline V gives CDR1 SGDLS, CDR2 YYNGEE. The CDR3 runs to 13 residues. The CDR3 region has the DNA TGTGCCAGCTCGAGGGAAGGGGATTCACCCCTCCACTTT. Its translation: CASSREGDSPLHF.

CDR3 sequence: CASSLEWGGYTF. The CDR3 DNA reads as TGCGCCAGCAGCTTGGAATGGGGTGGCTACACCTTC. The gene calls are TRBV5-1 and TRBJ1-2; D is undetermined. Germline V gene lookup returns CDR1 SGHRS and CDR2 YFSETQ. This CDR3 comprises 12 residues. The V and J ends lost 0 bases and 7 bases respectively, with 7 bases between them.

This clonotype was detected many times. V and J are TRBV7-2 and TRBJ2-3, with unresolved D. The CDR3 length is 15 residues. The germline V gene encodes CDR1 SGHTA and CDR2 FQGNSA. The V and J ends lost 2 bases and 4 bases respectively, with 13 bases between them. The CDR3 region is CASSLSGGVADTQYF. The CDR3 DNA reads as TGTGCCAGCAGCTTATCTGGCGGAGTTGCAGATACGCAGTATTTT.

The rearrangement joins TRBV29-1 to TRBJ2-7, with 8 bases lining up with TRBD2. With V trimmed by 8 bases and J by 3 bases, 6 bases remained unmatched. CDR1 and CDR2 from the germline V gene are SQVTM and ANQGSEA. This CDR3 comprises 12 residues. The CDR3 loop is CSSDSGNYEQYF. CDR3 nucleotides: TGCAGCAGTGATAGCGGGAACTACGAGCAGTACTTC.

The table lists this clonotype with a count of one. One end of the junction fails to match germline, which may point to a read error. The chain uses TRBV10-3 and TRBJ1-5; 7 positions agree with TRBD1. The CDR3 is 15 residues long. Germline V CDR1 and CDR2: ENHRY, SYGVKD. CDR3 loop: CAISEPGGSYQPQHF. The CDR3 DNA sequence: TGTGCCATCAGTGAACCAGGGGGTAGCTATCAGCCCCAGCATTTT.

The chain employs TRBV7-3 and TRBJ1-3, with 7 bases fitting TRBD1. CDR1 and CDR2 from the germline V gene are SGHTA and FQGTGA. This CDR3 has 13 residues. V trimming: 5 bases; J trimming: 7 bases; junction bases outside the gene matches: 5. The CDR3 nucleotides read TGTGCCAGCAGCCAAATACAGGGGAACACCATATATTTT. It is translated as CASSQIQGNTIYF.

V and J are TRBV13 and TRBJ2-2; D may be TRBD2 (5 bases). The CDR3 is made up of 16 amino acids. V was clipped by 5 bases and J by 0 bases, with 13 bases between them. The germline CDR1 and CDR2 sequences are PRHDT and FYEKMQ (reference sequence). The CDR3 nucleotides read TGTGCCAGCAGCCCCCTAAGAGCGGCGAACACCGGGGAGCTGTTTTTT. Translation gives CASSPLRAANTGELFF.

This clonotype was counted between two and nine times. The chain recombines TRBV29-1 with TRBJ1-2, with D uncertain. The germline V gene has CDR1 SQVTM and CDR2 ANQGSEA. Trimming took off 6 bases at V and 8 bases at J, with 16 bases between the two ends. The CDR3 length is 12 residues. The CDR3 here is CSVEARIGGYTF. CDR3 coding DNA: TGCAGCGTGGAGGCTAGGATCGGGGGCTACACCTTC.

Details on this clonotype: A much bigger clone sits one base away, suggesting this may be a read error. The rearrangement links TRBV27 to TRBJ2-5, with a tentative D call TRBD1 (6 bases). The CDR3 sequence is 13 residues long. The germline V gene has CDR1 MNHEY and CDR2 SMNVEV (reference sequence). CDR3 in DNA: TGTGCCAGCAGTTGGACAGTTCAAGAGGCCCAGTACTTC. Its translation: CASSWTVQEAQYF.

The chain links TRBV24-1 to TRBJ2-6, with D perhaps TRBD2 (5 bases). Looked up from germline, CDR1 is KGHDR and CDR2 is SFDVKD. The CDR3 spans 14 residues. V dropped 5 bases and J dropped 2 bases, with 6 bases sitting between them. In nucleotides, the CDR3 is TGTGCCACCAGTGCCGGGGCTGGGGCCAACGTCCTGACTTTC. This codes for CATSAGAGANVLTF.

This clonotype showed up many times. The chain couples TRBV29-1 to TRBJ1-1; D unclear. Trimming pared 4 bases from V and 1 base from J, leaving 10 bases between. The length of the CDR3 is 13 residues. From germline, CDR1 is SQVTM and CDR2 ANQGSEA. The DNA of the CDR3 is TGCAGCGTTGTTTCATCCGGGAACACTGAAGCTTTCTTT. Its translation is CSVVSSGNTEAFF.

V gene TRBV20-1 combines with J gene TRBJ1-5; 7 nucleotides align to TRBD1. V shed 2 bases, J shed 1 base, and the junction held 5 bases outside the gene matches. The CDR3 totals 15 residues. Per germline, CDR1 DFQATT and CDR2 SNEGSKA (reference sequence). This chain's CDR3 is CSARRHRGSNQPQHF. The DNA of the CDR3 is TGCAGTGCTAGACGGCACAGGGGCAGCAATCAGCCCCAGCATTTT.

At least ten counts were recorded for this clonotype. The chain links TRBV5-1 to TRBJ1-1; tentative D call: TRBD1 (6 bases). Per germline, CDR1 SGHRS and CDR2 YFSETQ. The germline V and J ends were trimmed by 4 bases and 4 bases, with 17 bases remaining between them. The CDR3 has 15 amino acids. CDR3 sequence (DNA): TGCGCCAGCAGCACGGTGACAGGAGGTTCCACTGAAGCTTTCTTT. This sequence encodes CASSTVTGGSTEAFF.

This clonotype came up many times. The chain employs TRBV11-2 and TRBJ1-2; tentative D call: TRBD1 (6 bases). The germline gives CDR1 SGHAT, CDR2 FQNNGV. CDR3 size: 13 residues. Trimming stripped 6 bases from V and 5 bases from J, with 13 bases between. CDR3 residues: CASRQGVAYGYTF. The CDR3, as DNA: TGTGCCAGCAGACAGGGAGTTGCGTATGGCTACACCTTC.